The sample holds a few counts of the clone carrying this T cell receptor beta chain. These data belong to a study of blood T cells in healthy people across ages. Through a sample-barcoded 5' primer and a J-beta primer mix, a second PCR was run for about 6 to 12 cycles. Using its own MiXCR run on the 5' RACE reads, TCRdb lists one record per CDR3 protein. This table has over 1,500,000 distinct CDR3 sequences, about two fifths appearing once. This TCR derives from a human donor in good health. Input material: blood.

The CDR3 region has the DNA TGTGCCACCAGCACACTAGGTGGAAGGTTTAAAGTCGCCAATGAGCAGTTCTTC. This translates into CATSTLGGRFKVANEQFF. The chain combines TRBV15 with TRBJ2-1; the D gene is possibly TRBD2 (5 bases). V shed 4 bases and J shed 6 bases, with 25 bases lying between them. Per the germline V gene, CDR1 is LNHNV and CDR2 is YYDKDF (reference sequence). There are 18 residues in the CDR3.